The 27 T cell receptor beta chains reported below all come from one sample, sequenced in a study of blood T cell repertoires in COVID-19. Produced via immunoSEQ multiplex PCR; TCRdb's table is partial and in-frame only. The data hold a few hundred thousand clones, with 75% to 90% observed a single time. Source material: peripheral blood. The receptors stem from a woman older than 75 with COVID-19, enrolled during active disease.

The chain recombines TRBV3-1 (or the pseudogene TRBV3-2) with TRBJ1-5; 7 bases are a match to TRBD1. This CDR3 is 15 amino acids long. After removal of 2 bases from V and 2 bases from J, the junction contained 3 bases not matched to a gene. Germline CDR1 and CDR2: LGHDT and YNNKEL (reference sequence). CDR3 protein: CASSQSTGGNQPQHF. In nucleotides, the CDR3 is TGTGCCAGCAGCCAATCTACAGGGGGCAATCAGCCCCAGCATTTT.

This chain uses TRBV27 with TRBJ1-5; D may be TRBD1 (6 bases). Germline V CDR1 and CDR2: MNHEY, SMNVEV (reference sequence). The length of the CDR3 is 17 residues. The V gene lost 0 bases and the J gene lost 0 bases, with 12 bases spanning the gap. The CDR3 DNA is TGTGCCAGCAGTTTATCGTTTAACAGGGTTAGCAATCAGCCCCAGCATTTT. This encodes CASSLSFNRVSNQPQHF.

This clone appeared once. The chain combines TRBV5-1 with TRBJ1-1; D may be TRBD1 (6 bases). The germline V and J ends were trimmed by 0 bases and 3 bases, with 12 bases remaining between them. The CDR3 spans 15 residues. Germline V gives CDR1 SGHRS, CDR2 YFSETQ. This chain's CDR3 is CASSLGQESDTEAFF. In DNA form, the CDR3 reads TGCGCCAGCAGCTTGGGACAGGAAAGCGACACTGAAGCTTTCTTT.

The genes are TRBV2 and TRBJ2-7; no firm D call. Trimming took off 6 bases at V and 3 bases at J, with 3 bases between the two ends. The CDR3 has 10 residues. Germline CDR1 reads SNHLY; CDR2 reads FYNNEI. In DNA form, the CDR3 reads TGTGCCAGCAGCGTCTACGAGCAGTACTTC. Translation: CASSVYEQYF.

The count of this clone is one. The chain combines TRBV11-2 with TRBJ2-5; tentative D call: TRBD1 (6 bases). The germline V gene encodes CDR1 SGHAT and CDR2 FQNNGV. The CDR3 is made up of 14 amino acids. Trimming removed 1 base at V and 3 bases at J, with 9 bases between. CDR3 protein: CASSLGTAKETQYF. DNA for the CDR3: TGTGCCAGCAGCTTAGGGACAGCCAAAGAGACCCAGTACTTC.

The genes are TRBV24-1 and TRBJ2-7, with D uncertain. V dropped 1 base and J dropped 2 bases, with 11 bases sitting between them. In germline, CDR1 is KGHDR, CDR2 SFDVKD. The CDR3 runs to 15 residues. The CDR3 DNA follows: TGTGCCACCAGTGATTTTCAGGCAGGTACCTACGAGCAGTACTTC. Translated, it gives CATSDFQAGTYEQYF.

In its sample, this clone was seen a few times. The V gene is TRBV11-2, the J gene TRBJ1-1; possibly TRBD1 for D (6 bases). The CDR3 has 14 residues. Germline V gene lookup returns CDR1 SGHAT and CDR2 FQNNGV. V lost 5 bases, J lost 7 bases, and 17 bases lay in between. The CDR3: CASSPTNQGFEAFF. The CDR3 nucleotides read TGTGCCAGCAGCCCGACTAATCAGGGGTTTGAAGCTTTCTTT.

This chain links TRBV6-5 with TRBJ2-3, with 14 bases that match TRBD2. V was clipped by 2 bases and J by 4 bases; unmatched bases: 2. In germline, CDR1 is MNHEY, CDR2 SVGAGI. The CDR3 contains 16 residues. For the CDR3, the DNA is TGTGCCAGCAGTTACCTGACTAGCGGGAGGGCAGATACGCAGTATTTT. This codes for CASSYLTSGRADTQYF.

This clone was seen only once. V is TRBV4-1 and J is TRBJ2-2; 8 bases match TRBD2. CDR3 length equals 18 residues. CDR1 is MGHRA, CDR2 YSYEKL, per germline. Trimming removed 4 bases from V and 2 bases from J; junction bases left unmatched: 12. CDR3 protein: CASSRSMAGGLNTGELFF. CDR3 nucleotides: TGCGCCAGCAGCCGGTCGATGGCGGGGGGCCTTAACACCGGGGAGCTGTTTTTT.

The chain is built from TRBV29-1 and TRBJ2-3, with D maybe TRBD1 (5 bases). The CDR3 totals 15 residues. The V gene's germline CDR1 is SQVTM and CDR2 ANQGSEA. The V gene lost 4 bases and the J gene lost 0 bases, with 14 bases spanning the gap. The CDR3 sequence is CSVVGASPSTDTQYF. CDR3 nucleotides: TGCAGCGTTGTTGGGGCGTCCCCTAGCACAGATACGCAGTATTTT.

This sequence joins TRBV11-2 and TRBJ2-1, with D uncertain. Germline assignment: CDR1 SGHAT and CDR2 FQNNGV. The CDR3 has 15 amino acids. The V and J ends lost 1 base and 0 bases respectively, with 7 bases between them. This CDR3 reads CASSLGSSSYNEQFF. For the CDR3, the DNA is TGTGCCAGCAGCTTAGGGAGTAGCTCCTACAATGAGCAGTTCTTC.

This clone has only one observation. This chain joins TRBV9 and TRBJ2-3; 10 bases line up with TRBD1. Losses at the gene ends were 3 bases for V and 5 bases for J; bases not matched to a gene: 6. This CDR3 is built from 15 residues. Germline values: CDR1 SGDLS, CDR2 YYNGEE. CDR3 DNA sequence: TGTGCCAGCAGCGCCCGACAGGGGGCGGGAGATACGCAGTATTTT. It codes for CASSARQGAGDTQYF.

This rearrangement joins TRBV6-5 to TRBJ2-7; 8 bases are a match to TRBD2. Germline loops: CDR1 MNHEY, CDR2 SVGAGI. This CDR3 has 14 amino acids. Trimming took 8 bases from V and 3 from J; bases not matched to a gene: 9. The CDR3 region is CASCMAGGNYEQYF. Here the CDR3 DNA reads TGTGCCAGCTGCATGGCGGGAGGCAACTACGAGCAGTACTTC.

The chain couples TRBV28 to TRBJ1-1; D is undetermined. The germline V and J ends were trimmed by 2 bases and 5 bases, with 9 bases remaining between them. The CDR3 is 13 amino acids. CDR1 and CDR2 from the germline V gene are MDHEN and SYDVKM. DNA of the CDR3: TGTGCCAGCAGTTTAATTGGCAGGACTGAAGCTTTCTTT. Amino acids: CASSLIGRTEAFF.

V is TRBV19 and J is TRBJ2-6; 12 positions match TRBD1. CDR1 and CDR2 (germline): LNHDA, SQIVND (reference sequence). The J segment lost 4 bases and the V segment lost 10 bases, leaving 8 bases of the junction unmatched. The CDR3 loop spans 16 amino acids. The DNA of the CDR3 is TGTGCCACCGCGGGGGACAGGGGGCCGGGGGCCAACGTCCTGACTTTC. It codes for CATAGDRGPGANVLTF.

Written as DNA, the CDR3 is TGTGCCAGCAGCTGGGGGACTAGCATCGACGAGCAGTACTTC. Its translation is CASSWGTSIDEQYF. The chain couples TRBV5-4 to TRBJ2-7, with 9 bases matching TRBD2. V gave up 3 bases and J gave up 5 bases; unmatched junction bases: 6. The germline V gene has CDR1 SGHNT and CDR2 YYREEE (reference sequence). CDR3 length: 14 amino acids.

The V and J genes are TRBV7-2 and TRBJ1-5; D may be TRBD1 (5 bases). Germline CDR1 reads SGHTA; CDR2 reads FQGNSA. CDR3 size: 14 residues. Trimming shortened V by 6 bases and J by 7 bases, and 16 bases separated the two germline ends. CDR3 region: CASSRGGKRQPQHF. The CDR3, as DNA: TGTGCCAGCAGTCGGGGGGGGAAACGACAGCCCCAGCATTTT.

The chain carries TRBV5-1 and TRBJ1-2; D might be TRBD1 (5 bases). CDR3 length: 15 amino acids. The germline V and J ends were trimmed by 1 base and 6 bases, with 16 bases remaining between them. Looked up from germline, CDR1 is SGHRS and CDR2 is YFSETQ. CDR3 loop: CASSLSVGQGNGYTF. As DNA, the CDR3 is TGCGCCAGCAGCTTGAGTGTAGGTCAGGGAAATGGCTACACCTTC.

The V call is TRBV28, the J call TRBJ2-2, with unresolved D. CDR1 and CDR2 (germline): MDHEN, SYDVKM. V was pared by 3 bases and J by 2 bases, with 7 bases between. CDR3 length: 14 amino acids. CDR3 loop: CASSLHSNTGELFF. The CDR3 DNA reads TGTGCCAGCAGTTTGCACAGCAACACCGGGGAGCTGTTTTTT.

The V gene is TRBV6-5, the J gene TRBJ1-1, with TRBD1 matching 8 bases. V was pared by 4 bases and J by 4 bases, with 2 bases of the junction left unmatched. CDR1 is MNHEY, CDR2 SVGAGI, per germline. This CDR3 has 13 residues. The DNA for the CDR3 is TGTGCCAGCAGTTTCACAGGGGGCACTGAAGCTTTCTTT. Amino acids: CASSFTGGTEAFF.

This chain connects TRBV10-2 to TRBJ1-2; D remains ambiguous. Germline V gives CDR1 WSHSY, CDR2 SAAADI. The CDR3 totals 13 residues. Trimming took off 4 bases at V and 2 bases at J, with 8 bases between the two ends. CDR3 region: CASSATQNYGYTF. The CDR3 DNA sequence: TGCGCCAGCAGTGCGACTCAGAACTATGGCTACACCTTC.

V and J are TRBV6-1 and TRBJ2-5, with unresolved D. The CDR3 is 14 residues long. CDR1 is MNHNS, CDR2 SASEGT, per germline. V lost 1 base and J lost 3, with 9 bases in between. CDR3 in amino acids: CASSEVTAKETQYF. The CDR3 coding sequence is TGTGCCAGCAGTGAAGTTACTGCTAAAGAGACCCAGTACTTC.

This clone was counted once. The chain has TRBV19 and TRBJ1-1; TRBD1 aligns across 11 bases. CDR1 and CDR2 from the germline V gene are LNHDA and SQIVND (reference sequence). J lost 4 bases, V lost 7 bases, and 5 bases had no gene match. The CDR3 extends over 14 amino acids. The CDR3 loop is CASMDRGRSTEAFF. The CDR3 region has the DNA TGTGCCAGTATGGACAGGGGGCGCAGCACTGAAGCTTTCTTT.

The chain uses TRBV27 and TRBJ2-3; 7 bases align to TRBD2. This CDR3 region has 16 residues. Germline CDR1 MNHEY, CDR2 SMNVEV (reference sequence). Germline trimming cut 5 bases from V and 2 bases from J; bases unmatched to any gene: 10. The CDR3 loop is CASSKTGTTFTDTQYF. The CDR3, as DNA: TGTGCCAGCAGTAAAACCGGGACTACTTTCACAGATACGCAGTATTTT.

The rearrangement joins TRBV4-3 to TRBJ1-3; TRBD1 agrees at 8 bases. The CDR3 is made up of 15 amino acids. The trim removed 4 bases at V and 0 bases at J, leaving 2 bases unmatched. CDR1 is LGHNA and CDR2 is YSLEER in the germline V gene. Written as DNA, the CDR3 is TGCGCCAGCAGCCCGGGACAGGACTCTGGAAACACCATATATTTT. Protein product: CASSPGQDSGNTIYF.

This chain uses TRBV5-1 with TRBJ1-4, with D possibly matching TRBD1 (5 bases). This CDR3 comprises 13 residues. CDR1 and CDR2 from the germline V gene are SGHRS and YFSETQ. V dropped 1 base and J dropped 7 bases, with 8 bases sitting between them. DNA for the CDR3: TGCGCCAGCAGCTTGCAGGGTGGTGAAAAACTGTTTTTT. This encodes CASSLQGGEKLFF. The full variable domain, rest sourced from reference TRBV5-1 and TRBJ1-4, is KAGVTQTPRYLIKTRGQQVTLSCSPISGHRSVSWYQQTPGQGLQFLFEYFSETQRNKGNFPGRFSGRQFSNSRSEMNVSTLELGDSALYLCASSLQGGEKLFFGSGTQLSVL.

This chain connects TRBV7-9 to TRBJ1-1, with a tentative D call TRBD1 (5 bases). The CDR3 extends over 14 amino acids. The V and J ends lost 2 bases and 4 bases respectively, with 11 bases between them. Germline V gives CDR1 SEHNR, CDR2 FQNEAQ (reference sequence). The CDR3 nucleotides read TGTGCCAGCAGCTTAAGCTCGGGGGTCACTGAAGCTTTCTTT. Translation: CASSLSSGVTEAFF.